These 21 T cell receptor beta chains were all obtained from the same sample, sequenced in a study of T cell repertoires in cytomegalovirus infection (dated by TCRdb to 2018 to 2020). The treatment or condition label, read with the paper, signifies: in vitro stimulation with specific CMV peptide epitopes to enrich CMV-specific T cells. The run used an Illumina HiSeq 1500. TCRdb's own reprocessing of the public reads used fastp at Q25 and MiXCR and kept productive beta chains. Rows are unified per CDR3 protein, each entry keeping the most common DNA and genes. This sample holds roughly 800,000 distinct CDR3 sequences; approximately 32% were observed only once. In total, the top ten clones hold roughly 13% of the sample. No antigens are known for them. The sequencing used cultured CD8+ T cells from PBMCs, collected from culture after CMV antigen stimulation. The source is a human donor in good health (CMV status not recorded). Some clones in this sample may be carry-over from other donors' samples.

J is TRBJ1-2 and V is TRBV24-1; D ambiguous. Germline V lookup: CDR1 KGHDR, CDR2 SFDVKD. The V end was cut by 6 bases, the J end by 2 bases, with 9 bases between. CDR3 length: 13 residues. CDR3 region: CATSLGRNYGYTF. DNA of the CDR3: TGTGCCACCAGTCTTGGACGGAACTATGGCTACACCTTC.

This rearrangement joins TRBV11-2 to TRBJ2-1; possibly TRBD2 for D (5 bases). V lost 3 bases, J lost 6 bases, and 12 bases lay in between. Germline V gene lookup returns CDR1 SGHAT and CDR2 FQNNGV. The CDR3 extends over 14 amino acids. CDR3 coding DNA: TGTGCCAGCAGCTTCGGGGTAACCACCAATGAGCAGTTCTTC. Translated, it gives CASSFGVTTNEQFF.

This clonotype has more than one count but fewer than ten. V gene TRBV15 combines with J gene TRBJ1-1, with 9 bases fitting TRBD1. The germline CDR1 and CDR2 sequences are LNHNV and YYDKDF (reference sequence). CDR3 length: 13 residues. J was trimmed by 5 bases and V by 3 bases; bases with no gene match: 1. CDR3 bases: TGTGCCACCAGCAGTGGGACAGGGACTGAAGCTTTCTTT. It is translated as CATSSGTGTEAFF.

The chain joins TRBV2 to TRBJ2-6, with no clear D. The germline V gene has CDR1 SNHLY and CDR2 FYNNEI. V was shortened by 5 bases and J by 4 bases, with 15 bases between the two germline ends. The CDR3 is made up of 16 amino acids. The CDR3 loop is CASSYMESSGANVLTF. CDR3 DNA: TGTGCCAGCAGTTATATGGAGTCATCCGGGGCCAACGTCCTGACTTTC.

The V and J genes are TRBV5-4 and TRBJ2-1, with D hard to call. Trimming removed 0 bases at V and 8 bases at J, with 12 bases between. CDR3 length: 14 amino acids. Germline V gives CDR1 SGHNT, CDR2 YYREEE (reference sequence). CDR3 in amino acids: CASSLDRSADEQFF. CDR3 DNA sequence: TGTGCCAGCAGCTTGGATAGGTCTGCTGATGAGCAGTTCTTC.

The chain is built from TRBV7-8 and TRBJ1-2; D gene ambiguous. The germline V gene has CDR1 SGHVS and CDR2 FQNEAQ. Trimming left V 1 base short and J 7 bases short, with 7 bases between. The CDR3 contains 12 residues. The CDR3 DNA sequence: TGTGCCAGCAGCTTAGTGGGTATTGGCTACACCTTC. This sequence encodes CASSLVGIGYTF.

V usage is TRBV6-5 and J usage is TRBJ2-7; tentatively, D is TRBD2 (7 bases). Germline CDR1 MNHEY, CDR2 SVGAGI. V was clipped by 2 bases and J by 4 bases, with 12 bases between them. CDR3 length: 14 amino acids. Written as DNA, the CDR3 is TGTGCCAGCAGTTACCGGGGGGCAGGGTACGAGCAGTACGTC. Its translation is CASSYRGAGYEQYV.

This clonotype was seen a few times. The rearrangement links TRBV12-3 or TRBV12-4 to TRBJ1-2; 7 bases fit TRBD1. V lost 6 bases and J lost 4; bases outside the gene matches: 11. The CDR3 loop spans 15 amino acids. CDR3 in amino acids: CASRGRGTELYGYTF. In DNA form, the CDR3 reads TGTGCCAGCAGGGGGCGGGGGACAGAACTCTATGGCTACACCTTC.

The chain employs TRBV7-4 and TRBJ2-1; D is perhaps TRBD1 (5 bases). The CDR3 has 14 amino acids. Germline V lookup: CDR1 SGHVT, CDR2 SQSDAQ. Trimming took off 7 bases at V and 4 bases at J, with 14 bases between the two ends. The CDR3, as DNA: TGTGCCAGCACCCTAGACAGAGCTTACAATGAGCAGTTCTTC. It translates to CASTLDRAYNEQFF.

This clonotype was counted a few times. The V call is TRBV4-1, the J call TRBJ2-7, with D possibly TRBD2 on 5 matching bases. V lost 0 bases, J lost 4 bases, and 10 bases lay in between. Germline V gene lookup returns CDR1 MGHRA and CDR2 YSYEKL. This CDR3 contains 14 residues. The CDR3 loop is CASSQETSGYEQYV. Here the CDR3 DNA reads TGCGCCAGCAGCCAAGAGACAAGCGGATACGAGCAGTACGTC.

In regard to this clonotype: A much more abundant neighbour one base away suggests this may be a read error. The gene calls are TRBV7-6 and TRBJ2-7; the match to TRBD2 covers 8 bases. The V gene's germline CDR1 is SGHVS and CDR2 FNYEAQ. The CDR3 is 14 residues long. J gave up 7 bases and V 1 base, and 6 bases lay outside the gene matches. The CDR3 sequence: CASSLDAGGNEQYF. The CDR3 DNA reads as TGTGCCAGCAGCTTAGACGCGGGGGGAAATGAGCAGTACTTC.

The rearrangement links TRBV20-1 to TRBJ2-1; 16 bases match TRBD2. The CDR3 loop spans 17 amino acids. Germline V gene sequence: CDR1 DFQATT, CDR2 SNEGSKA (reference sequence). In nucleotides, the CDR3 is TGCAGCAACTCCGGGACTAGCGGGGGGGCCAAGAACAATGAGCAGTTCTTC. Protein sequence: CSNSGTSGGAKNNEQFF.

The chain couples TRBV24-1 to TRBJ1-1, with TRBD1 matching over 7 bases. The CDR3 consists of 13 residues. Germline assignment: CDR1 KGHDR and CDR2 SFDVKD. With V trimmed by 4 bases and J by 6 bases, 4 bases remained unmatched. CDR3 protein: CATSEGDRAEAFF. The CDR3 region has the DNA TGTGCCACCAGTGAGGGCGACAGGGCTGAAGCTTTCTTT.

The rearrangement links TRBV6-8 to TRBJ2-1; TRBD2 aligns across 13 bases. CDR3 length: 18 amino acids. The junction had 15 bases not matched to a gene; V was cut back by 5 bases and J by 8 bases. Germline V gene lookup returns CDR1 MNHGY and CDR2 SAAAGT. CDR3 DNA sequence: TGTGCCAGCAGTACCGGACTAGCGGGGGAATTTAGGGGGGATGAGCAGTTCTTC. Encoded protein: CASSTGLAGEFRGDEQFF.

The sample holds many counts of this clonotype. The chain couples TRBV7-2 to TRBJ1-5, with D unresolved. The V and J ends lost 7 bases and 6 bases respectively, with 16 bases between them. CDR1 SGHTA and CDR2 FQGNSA come from the germline V gene. This CDR3 has 14 residues. This CDR3 is CASTLDILSQPQHF. The DNA for the CDR3 is TGTGCCAGCACCCTAGACATTCTAAGTCAGCCCCAGCATTTT. Using reference TRBV7-2 and TRBJ1-5 for the parts outside the CDR3, the full variable domain is GAGVSQSPSNKVTEKGKDVELRCDPISGHTALYWYRQSLGQGLEFLIYFQGNSAPDKSGLPSDRFSAERTGGSVSTLTIQRTQQEDSAVYLCASTLDILSQPQHFGDGTRLSIL.

V and J are TRBV27 and TRBJ1-1, with D possibly matching TRBD1 (5 bases). Germline V gene data show CDR1 as MNHEY and CDR2 as SMNVEV (reference sequence). V dropped 0 bases and J dropped 2 bases, with 10 bases sitting between them. This CDR3 region has 15 residues. CDR3 DNA sequence: TGTGCCAGCAGTTTATCGACAGCTGGAAACACTGAAGCTTTCTTT. Translated, it gives CASSLSTAGNTEAFF.

The CDR3 spells CANHRVSYNEQFF. CDR3 in DNA: TGTGCCAACCACAGGGTCTCCTACAATGAGCAGTTCTTC. This rearrangement joins TRBV6-1 to TRBJ2-1, with D tentatively TRBD1 (6 bases). V gave up 10 bases and J gave up 0 bases, with 10 bases separating them. Germline V CDR1 and CDR2: MNHNS, SASEGT. This CDR3 is 13 amino acids long.

This rearrangement joins TRBV19 to TRBJ2-3; D gene ambiguous. This CDR3 spans 16 amino acids. The germline V gene has CDR1 LNHDA and CDR2 SQIVND (reference sequence). Trimming stripped 1 base from V and 6 bases from J, with 17 bases between. The CDR3 nucleotides are TGTGCCAGTAGTATAGTGGCACCGCCTCTGGGGGATACGCAGTATTTT. Its translation is CASSIVAPPLGDTQYF.

In this sample, this clonotype turned up many times. V is TRBV7-9 and J is TRBJ2-2; D unclear. V was trimmed by 2 bases and J by 2 bases, leaving 6 bases between them. Germline V gene data show CDR1 as SEHNR and CDR2 as FQNEAQ (reference sequence). CDR3 length: 14 residues. The DNA for the CDR3 is TGTGCCAGCAGCTTAACCCGAAACACCGGGGAGCTGTTTTTT. Translated: CASSLTRNTGELFF.

The chain has TRBV19 and TRBJ2-7, with TRBD1 identical over 7 bases. The CDR3 extends over 14 amino acids. The V and J ends lost 8 bases and 3 bases, in that order; junction bases with no gene match: 10. Germline CDR1 LNHDA, CDR2 SQIVND (reference sequence). Written as DNA, the CDR3 is TGTGCCAGTCGCAAAGACAGGGACCTCTACGAGCAGTACGTC. The encoded protein is CASRKDRDLYEQYV.

This chain connects TRBV5-6 to TRBJ2-5; 7 nucleotides match TRBD2. The J segment lost 1 base and the V segment lost 0 bases, leaving 9 bases of the junction unmatched. The CDR3 is 17 amino acids. Germline V gives CDR1 SGHDT, CDR2 YYEEEE. The CDR3 sequence: CASSLEWGGVRQETQYF. As DNA, the CDR3 is TGTGCCAGCAGCTTGGAGTGGGGAGGGGTACGCCAAGAGACCCAGTACTTC. Using reference TRBV5-6 and TRBJ2-5 for the parts outside the CDR3, the full variable domain is DAGVTQSPTHLIKTRGQQVTLRCSPKSGHDTVSWYQQALGQGPQFIFQYYEEEERQRGNFPDRFSGHQFPNYSSELNVNALLLGDSALYLCASSLEWGGVRQETQYFGPGTRLLVL.